These 16 T cell receptor beta chains were all obtained from the same sample, sequenced in a study of blood T cell repertoires in COVID-19. Assay: immunoSEQ multiplex PCR; the TCRdb copy retains only in-frame clones and omits some. This table has about 210,000 clones, about 86% appearing once. Sequenced material: peripheral blood. Receptors were obtained from a man between 45 and 60 years old with active or convalescent COVID-19.

The chain couples TRBV4-3 to TRBJ2-7; D may be TRBD1 (6 bases). V shed 3 bases and J shed 0 bases, with 9 bases lying between them. Germline assignment: CDR1 LGHNA and CDR2 YSLEER. The CDR3 totals 14 residues. This CDR3 is CASSHTGSSYEQYF. Written as DNA, the CDR3 is TGCGCCAGCAGCCACACAGGGAGCTCCTACGAGCAGTACTTC.

The count of this clone is one. The chain recombines TRBV2 with TRBJ1-5; TRBD1 matches at 11 bases. V shed 3 bases, J shed 15 bases, and the junction held 13 bases outside the gene matches. Per the germline V gene, CDR1 is SNHLY and CDR2 is FYNNEI. The CDR3 is 15 residues long. The CDR3 DNA is TGTGCCAGCAGTGAGATGGGACAGGGGGTTTTCGCGTCGCATTTT. It translates to CASSEMGQGVFASHF. The full variable domain, in which reference TRBV2 and TRBJ1-5 provide the parts outside the CDR3, is EPEVTQTPSHQVTQMGQEVILRCVPISNHLYFYWYRQILGQKVEFLVSFYNNEISEKSEIFDDQFSVERPDGSNFTLKIRSTKLEDSAMYFCASSEMGQGVFASHFGDGTRLSIL.

V usage is TRBV9 and J usage is TRBJ1-6; possible D gene TRBD1, 6 bases. The V end lost 7 bases, the J end lost 0 bases, and 14 bases lay between the germline ends. Per germline, CDR1 SGDLS and CDR2 YYNGEE. This CDR3 region has 16 residues. CDR3 region: CASSATDSSYNSPLHF. The DNA for the CDR3 is TGTGCCAGCTCGGCCACGGACAGCTCCTATAATTCACCCCTCCACTTT. Based on the CDR3 plus reference TRBV9 and TRBJ1-6, the full variable domain is DSGVTQTPKHLITATGQRVTLRCSPRSGDLSVYWYQQSLDQGLQFLIQYYNGEERAKGNILERFSAQQFPDLHSELNLSSLELGDSALYFCASSATDSSYNSPLHFGNGTRLTVT.

The rearrangement links TRBV7-2 to TRBJ1-6, with D possibly TRBD1 on 6 matching bases. CDR1 is SGHTA and CDR2 is FQGNSA in the germline V gene. This CDR3 comprises 13 residues. The V and J ends lost 5 bases and 9 bases respectively, with 11 bases between them. As DNA, the CDR3 is TGTGCCAGCAGCCCCCTACAGGGTTCACCCCTCCACTTT. Translating gives CASSPLQGSPLHF.

This clone occurred once. The gene calls are TRBV24-1 and TRBJ2-7, with 8 bases identical to TRBD1. The junction had 11 bases not matched to a gene; V was cut back by 4 bases and J by 4 bases. CDR3 size: 16 residues. Germline V lookup: CDR1 KGHDR, CDR2 SFDVKD. For the CDR3, the DNA is TGTGCCACCAGTGACCCGAGGGCACAGGGGGTATACGAGCAGTACTTC. Protein product: CATSDPRAQGVYEQYF.

The rearrangement joins TRBV29-1 to TRBJ2-5, with D possibly matching TRBD2 (5 bases). The CDR3 spans 15 residues. Between the trimmed V and J ends, which lost 3 bases and 3 bases, there was a span of 17 bases. Germline values: CDR1 SQVTM, CDR2 ANQGSEA. The CDR3 sequence: CSVEGGRGSEETQYF. CDR3 in DNA: TGCAGCGTTGAGGGTGGCCGAGGGTCTGAAGAGACCCAGTACTTC.

V and J are TRBV7-2 and TRBJ1-2; possibly TRBD1 for D (5 bases). This CDR3 has 15 residues. Germline V gene data show CDR1 as SGHTA and CDR2 as FQGNSA. Trimming took 5 bases from V and 4 from J, leaving 17 bases between them. The CDR3 DNA sequence: TGTGCCAGCAGCCCCCAGGGACTAGGCCGCTATGGCTACACCTTC. Translated: CASSPQGLGRYGYTF. The full variable domain, in which reference TRBV7-2 and TRBJ1-2 provide the parts outside the CDR3, is GAGVSQSPSNKVTEKGKDVELRCDPISGHTALYWYRQSLGQGLEFLIYFQGNSAPDKSGLPSDRFSAERTGGSVSTLTIQRTQQEDSAVYLCASSPQGLGRYGYTFGSGTRLTVV.

This clone appeared a single time. V usage is TRBV7-2 and J usage is TRBJ1-2; TRBD1 is a possible D gene (5 bases). Germline lookup yields CDR1 SGHTA and CDR2 FQGNSA. Trimming left V 7 bases short and J 9 bases short, with 24 bases between. This CDR3 contains 15 residues. This chain's CDR3 is CASILVCGGSECYTF. The CDR3 nucleotides read TGTGCCAGCATCCTTGTTTGTGGGGGGTCCGAGTGCTACACCTTC.

Only a few counts were recorded for this clone. The chain links TRBV2 to TRBJ1-4, with D maybe TRBD1 (6 bases). The CDR3 has 14 residues. CDR1 is SNHLY, CDR2 FYNNEI, per germline. Trimming left V 6 bases short and J 0 bases short, with 8 bases between. The CDR3 here is CASSGQPTNEKLFF. CDR3 nucleotides: TGTGCCAGCAGCGGACAGCCAACTAATGAAAAACTGTTTTTT.

This clone appeared a single time. This chain joins TRBV19 and TRBJ2-1; 8 bases fit TRBD1. V trimming: 10 bases; J trimming: 9 bases; junction bases outside the gene matches: 17. This CDR3 region has 15 residues. CDR1 LNHDA and CDR2 SQIVND come from the germline V gene (reference sequence). The CDR3 coding sequence is TGTGCCACATCCCTCGGGACAGGCACGAGGGGTGAGCAGTTCTTC. Translation: CATSLGTGTRGEQFF.

This clone has just one count. The gene calls are TRBV7-9 and TRBJ2-1; 8 bases fit TRBD2. This CDR3 is 14 amino acids long. Trimming at V came to 5 bases and at J to 6 bases, leaving 6 bases not matched to a gene. Germline CDR1 SEHNR, CDR2 FQNEAQ (reference sequence). The CDR3 DNA follows: TGTGCCAGCAGCCCCCCGCGGGGGGTCAATGAGCAGTTCTTC. Translated: CASSPPRGVNEQFF.

The V and J genes are TRBV5-5 and TRBJ1-2; 7 bases fit TRBD1. J was trimmed by 12 bases and V by 2 bases; bases with no gene match: 10. The CDR3 has 13 amino acids. The germline gives CDR1 SGHKS, CDR2 YYEKEE (reference sequence). Here the CDR3 reads CASSFLTGDAHTF. The DNA of the CDR3 is TGTGCCAGCAGCTTCCTTACAGGGGACGCGCACACCTTC.

This sequence joins TRBV6-1 and TRBJ2-3; no reliable D call. Trimming stripped 0 bases from V and 0 bases from J, with 4 bases between. This CDR3 contains 14 residues. The germline V gene encodes CDR1 MNHNS and CDR2 SASEGT. This CDR3 is CASSEAGSTDTQYF. The DNA of the CDR3 is TGTGCCAGCAGTGAAGCCGGGAGCACAGATACGCAGTATTTT.

The chain couples TRBV5-4 to TRBJ2-3, with 10 bases identical to TRBD2. CDR3 length: 14 amino acids. Germline CDR1 reads SGHNT; CDR2 reads YYREEE (reference sequence). Losses at the gene ends were 0 bases for V and 9 bases for J; bases not matched to a gene: 4. The DNA of the CDR3 is TGTGCCAGCAGCTTGGAACTAGCGGGGTTGACGCAGTATTTT. Its translation: CASSLELAGLTQYF.

The genes are TRBV27 and TRBJ2-6; possibly TRBD1 for D (5 bases). From germline, CDR1 is MNHEY and CDR2 SMNVEV (reference sequence). This CDR3 is built from 16 residues. Between the trimmed V and J ends, which lost 2 bases and 0 bases, there was a span of 8 bases. CDR3 bases: TGTGCCAGCAGTTTAAGGGGCGACTCTGGGGCCAACGTCCTGACTTTC. Encoded protein: CASSLRGDSGANVLTF. The complete variable domain, with remaining parts taken from reference TRBV27 and TRBJ2-6, reads EAQVTQNPRYLITVTGKKLTVTCSQNMNHEYMSWYRQDPGLGLRQIYYSMNVEVTDKGDVPEGYKVSRKEKRNFPLILESPSPNQTSLYFCASSLRGDSGANVLTFGAGSRLTVL.

The V gene is TRBV2, the J gene TRBJ2-7; TRBD1 matches at 9 bases. J was trimmed by 6 bases and V by 9 bases; bases with no gene match: 9. CDR3 length: 13 residues. Germline CDR1 SNHLY, CDR2 FYNNEI. This CDR3 is CARTPKTGGEQYF. For the CDR3, the DNA is TGTGCCAGGACCCCTAAGACAGGGGGCGAGCAGTACTTC.